Listed below are T cell receptor beta chains from one sample, sequenced in a study of blood T cell repertoires in COVID-19. The table came from immunoSEQ multiplex PCR; TCRdb's copy has only in-frame clones and leaves some out. This sample has hundreds of thousands of clones; over 75% occur once, and the top ten carry roughly 0.99%. The specimen sequenced was PBMCs or T cells enriched from blood (not recorded which). The receptors were gathered from a man aged 18 to 30 who had recovered from COVID-19. CDR3s include the opening cysteine and the closing phenylalanine or tryptophan. The order of the fields is clone size, V gene, D gene, J gene, CDR3 protein, CDR3 DNA. The D gene is left open where the match is weak. For some rows the clone size is stated as once, few or many, or as a class when expanded; others skip it.

>.|TRBV5-1|TRBD2|TRBJ2-5
CASSSGTSSETQYF
TGCGCCAGCAGCTCCGGGACTAGTTCTGAGACCCAGTACTTC
>.|TRBV7-3|.|TRBJ2-5
CASSDWPAEETQYF
TGTGCCAGCAGCGACTGGCCCGCAGAAGAGACCCAGTACTTC
>.|TRBV7-2|.|TRBJ1-3
CASSLGSSSGNTIYF
TGTGCCAGCAGCCTAGGTTCTAGCTCTGGAAACACCATATATTTT
>.|TRBV5-1|TRBD2|TRBJ2-7
CASSLGTSGHIVSEQYF
TGCGCCAGCAGCCTCGGGACTAGCGGTCACATCGTCTCCGAGCAGTACTTC
>.|TRBV21-1|.|TRBJ1-5
CASSKARGVSNQPQHF
TGTGCCAGCAGCAAAGCCAGGGGCGTTAGCAATCAGCCCCAGCATTTT
>.|TRBV29-1|TRBD1|TRBJ1-2
CSVTGLEGANYGYTF
TGCAGCGTGACAGGGTTAGAGGGTGCTAACTATGGCTACACCTTC
>once|TRBV5-6|.|TRBJ2-3
CASSFLRSTDTQYF
TGTGCCAGCAGCTTCCTGCGGAGTACAGATACGCAGTATTTT
>.|TRBV25-1|.|TRBJ1-2
CASSEGRFWTHGYTF
TGTGCCAGCAGTGAGGGGAGGTTCTGGACTCATGGCTACACCTTC
>.|TRBV5-1|.|TRBJ2-7
CASSLDGRYEQYF
TGCGCCAGCAGCTTGGATGGGAGATACGAGCAGTACTTC
>.|TRBV4-1|TRBD1|TRBJ2-1
CASSQEATRGTGHNEQFF
TGCGCCAGCAGCCAAGAAGCCACCAGGGGGACAGGGCACAATGAGCAGTTCTTC
>.|TRBV5-4|TRBD1|TRBJ1-1
CASSTARDRGNTEAFF
TGTGCCAGCAGCACAGCCCGGGACAGGGGAAACACTGAAGCTTTCTTT
>.|TRBV7-8|.|TRBJ1-5
CASSLDLGQPQHF
TGTGCCAGCAGCTTGGATCTCGGGCAGCCCCAGCATTTT
>.|TRBV24-1|TRBD1|TRBJ1-3
CATSDRVKPGNTIYF
TGTGCCACCAGCGACAGGGTCAAACCTGGAAACACCATATATTTT
>.|TRBV10-2|.|TRBJ2-3
CASSESKGGGTDTQYF
TGCGCCAGCAGTGAGTCGAAAGGAGGGGGCACAGATACGCAGTATTTT
>.|TRBV5-1|.|TRBJ1-1
CASSLDETSMNTEAFF
TGCGCCAGCAGCTTGGATGAGACTTCGATGAACACTGAAGCTTTCTTT
>.|TRBV2|TRBD1|TRBJ1-5
CASSDGQGLGQPQHF
TGTGCCAGCAGTGATGGACAGGGTTTAGGTCAGCCCCAGCATTTT